These 9 T cell receptor beta chains were all obtained from the same sample, sequenced in a study of blood T cell repertoires in COVID-19. Profiled with immunoSEQ multiplex PCR; TCRdb holds only in-frame clones, not every one. The sample has approximately 260,000 clones, approximately 88% seen once. The sequenced sample was peripheral blood. The receptors were sampled from a woman between 70 and 85 years old with COVID-19, enrolled during active disease.

DNA of the CDR3: TGTGCCAGCAGTTACAGGAGCTCCTACAATGAGCAGTTCTTC. It translates to CASSYRSSYNEQFF. This sequence joins TRBV6-5 and TRBJ2-1; no reliable D call. The CDR3 covers 14 residues. From germline, CDR1 is MNHEY and CDR2 SVGAGI. Trimming shortened V by 2 bases and J by 0 bases, and 5 bases separated the two germline ends.

This chain connects TRBV19 to TRBJ1-5; perhaps TRBD1 as D (5 bases). The V end lost 4 bases, the J end lost 0 bases, and 16 bases lay between the germline ends. From germline, CDR1 is LNHDA and CDR2 SQIVND (reference sequence). This CDR3 spans 17 amino acids. Written as DNA, the CDR3 is TGTGCCAGTAGTAGCGGCAGGGAGGTTTATAGCAATCAGCCCCAGCATTTT. It yields the protein CASSSGREVYSNQPQHF.

This rearrangement joins TRBV24-1 to TRBJ1-1; D is perhaps TRBD1 (6 bases). Germline V gene lookup returns CDR1 KGHDR and CDR2 SFDVKD. Trimming pared 5 bases from V and 4 bases from J, leaving 10 bases between. The CDR3 is 13 amino acids. The CDR3: CATSGRRGTEAFF. The CDR3, as DNA: TGTGCCACCAGTGGACGCAGGGGCACTGAAGCTTTCTTT.

V is TRBV7-3 and J is TRBJ2-2; no clear D gene. The CDR3 contains 16 residues. V was pared by 4 bases and J by 0 bases, with 12 bases between. CDR1 SGHTA and CDR2 FQGTGA come from the germline V gene. DNA of the CDR3: TGTGCCAGCAGCTCCCGTATAGCAACGAACACCGGGGAGCTGTTTTTT. It codes for CASSSRIATNTGELFF.

The chain carries TRBV9 and TRBJ2-7, with D uncertain. Trimming removed 0 bases at V and 6 bases at J, with 13 bases between. CDR3 length: 14 residues. Germline V lookup: CDR1 SGDLS, CDR2 YYNGEE. As DNA, the CDR3 is TGTGCCAGCAGCGTAGAGCCAGGCTCCCTCGAGCAGTACTTC. Protein product: CASSVEPGSLEQYF.

The chain joins TRBV10-3 to TRBJ2-5, with D perhaps TRBD1 (5 bases). The CDR3 loop spans 15 amino acids. V lost 1 base to trimming and J lost 2 bases, with 11 bases between them. Germline loops: CDR1 ENHRY, CDR2 SYGVKD. This CDR3 reads CAISEFATAQETQYF. The CDR3 DNA sequence: TGTGCCATCAGTGAGTTCGCGACAGCTCAAGAGACCCAGTACTTC.

This rearrangement joins TRBV11-2 to TRBJ2-7; D is possibly TRBD2 (6 bases). This CDR3 comprises 14 residues. Germline CDR1 and CDR2: SGHAT and FQNNGV. Trimming shortened V by 4 bases and J by 3 bases, and 13 bases separated the two germline ends. CDR3 DNA sequence: TGTGCCAGCAGCTCTTACGGGAGAGTCTACGAGCAGTACTTC. It encodes CASSSYGRVYEQYF.

The CDR3 DNA follows: TGTGCCAGCAGTTTACCGGGCGGGACTAGAAACAATGAGCAGTTCTTC. Translation: CASSLPGGTRNNEQFF. The rearrangement uses TRBV27 and TRBJ2-1; 8 nucleotides line up with TRBD2. The ends lost 2 bases at V and 5 bases at J; junction bases unmatched: 8. CDR3 length equals 16 residues. Germline V gene lookup returns CDR1 MNHEY and CDR2 SMNVEV (reference sequence).

This clone has a handful of counts. The chain has TRBV12-5 and TRBJ2-2, with 11 bases matching TRBD1. The germline V gene encodes CDR1 LGHNT and CDR2 FRNRAP. Trimming cost V 1 base and J 5 bases; bases outside gene matches: 6. The CDR3 spans 17 residues. The CDR3 region is CASGLAGTGGVTGELFF. In DNA form, the CDR3 reads TGTGCTAGTGGTTTGGCCGGGACAGGGGGAGTGACCGGGGAGCTGTTTTTT.